This T cell receptor beta chain is drawn from a study of OX40 agonist ivuxolimab in advanced cancers. Looking at the study overall: Averaging 60 years in age, with a range of about 20 to 90, the cohort was 82.7% male. Three patients got partial responses; one had hepatocellular carcinoma and two had cutaneous melanoma.

Profiling relied on immunoSEQ multiplex PCR, and the TCRdb table lists in-frame clones only, not all of them. The profile shows about 22,000 clones, 75% to 90% of them singletons. This CDR3 has 14 residues. Germline CDR1 SNHLY, CDR2 FYNNEI. Systemic immunosuppression or a history of autoimmune disease excluded patients. The sequences come from CD4+ or CD8+ T cells sorted from blood, collected in a trial of the OX40 agonist ivuxolimab. The V gene is TRBV2, the J gene TRBJ2-5, with D maybe TRBD2 (5 bases). The end of the DNA aligns better with TRBJ2-7, so the J call may be wrong. This receptor was obtained from an adult with an advanced solid tumor such as melanoma, head and neck, liver or kidney cancer. Here the CDR3 DNA reads TGTGCCAGCAGTCCAGACCCAGGCGGGTACGAGCAGTACTTC. Translating gives CASSPDPGGYEQYF.